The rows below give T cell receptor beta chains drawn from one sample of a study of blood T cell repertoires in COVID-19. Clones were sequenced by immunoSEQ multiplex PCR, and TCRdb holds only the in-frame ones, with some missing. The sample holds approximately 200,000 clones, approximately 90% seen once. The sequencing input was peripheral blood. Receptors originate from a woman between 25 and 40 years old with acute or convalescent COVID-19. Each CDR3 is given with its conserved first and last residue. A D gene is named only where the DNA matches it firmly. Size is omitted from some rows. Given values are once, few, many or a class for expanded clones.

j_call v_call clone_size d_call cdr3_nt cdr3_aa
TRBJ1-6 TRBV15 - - TGTGCCACGAGCGACGGAGGCTCCTATAATTCACCCCTCCACTTT CATSDGGSYNSPLHF
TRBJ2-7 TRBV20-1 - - TGCAGTGCCAGAATCATTTACGAGCAGTACTTC CSARIIYEQYF
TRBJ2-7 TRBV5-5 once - TGTGCCAGCAGCCCGCTAGCCAGCTCCTACGAGCAGTACTTC CASSPLASSYEQYF
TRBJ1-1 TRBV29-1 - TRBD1 TGCAGCGCGGGACAGGGAAGAATTACTGAAGCTTTCTTT CSAGQGRITEAFF
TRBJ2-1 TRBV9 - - TGTGCCAGCAGCGTAGTCGGTACTAGCTACAATGAGCAGTTCTTC CASSVVGTSYNEQFF
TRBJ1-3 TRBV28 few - TGTGCCAGCAGTCGGATGGGGAGCTCTGGAAACACCATATATTTT CASSRMGSSGNTIYF
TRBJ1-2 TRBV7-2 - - TGTGCCAGCAGCTTACCTGAGTTTCCCCTCTATGGCTACACCTTC CASSLPEFPLYGYTF
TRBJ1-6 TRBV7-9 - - TGTGCCGGGGGAGGGATTAATTCACCCCTCCACTTT CAGGGINSPLHF
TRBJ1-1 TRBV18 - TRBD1 TGTGCCAGCTCTGGGACAGAATTCATGAACACTGAAGCTTTCTTT CASSGTEFMNTEAFF
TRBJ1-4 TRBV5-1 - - TGCGCCAGCAGCTTGGGGACAAGTAATGAAAAACTGTTTTTT CASSLGTSNEKLFF